Sequencing of this T cell receptor (beta chain) was carried out in a study of blood T cell repertoires in COVID-19 (dated by TCRdb to 2019 to 2021). Regarding the study in general: Samples from collaborators originated in the United States, Italy and Spain and spanned both the acute and convalescent phases of COVID-19. Nearly every sample came with metadata listing a de-identified subject ID, COVID-19 status, age in years and sex. Deeply sampled blood TCRbeta repertoires from subjects exposed to, actively infected with, or recovered from COVID-19 were included in the dataset. The material from the prospective study consisted of cDNA or gDNA derived from T cells, B-cell-depleted T cells, or PBMCs. HLA class I and class II types, where available, came from metadata supplied by the sample provider rather than from assay-based typing. Samples were obtained from the ongoing ImmuneRACE study (first 160 participants) and from over a thousand subjects provided by 6 global collaborators. A freely available public database, intended as a resource for researchers studying the immune response to SARS-CoV-2, is where the repertoires were released.

Here is what the overall study found, with its caveats: How much clinical and demographic metadata was included differed by source and by participant, and the metadata was provided uncurated.

TCRbeta CDR3 regions were amplified from genomic DNA by means of the immunoSEQ Assay, a bias-controlled multiplex PCR. Per the source publication's procedure: Within the assay, amplification of reference gene primers was used to estimate how many nucleated cells each sample contained. To quantify the absolute abundance of each unique TCRbeta CDR3 rearrangement, sequence reads were collapsed and filtered. Productive Simpson clonality was computed per sample as the square root of Simpson's diversity index over productive rearrangements. TCRdb re-hosts the immuneACCESS table, in-frame sequences only. Its copies lack some clones; in the studies checked, an unresolved V gene accounts for under half of them, and the cause for the rest is not known. The D gene and trimming were derived from the DNA, and the V and J assignments and clone size from that table. Here the sample has about 120,000 clones; roughly four fifths occur a single time. The top ten clonotypes cover 9% to 13% of the sample.

At the junction V is shortened by 4 bases and J by 8 bases, with 20 bases in between. The CDR3 goes from the cysteine to the phenylalanine over 15 residues. Only CDR3 DNA remains: 45 bases, in frame from the first base. In the germline V gene, CDR1 corresponds to MDHEN and CDR2 to SYDVKM. In the case of this clone: Its target antigen remains unknown. No quality values exist for individual bases; no much larger clone is one base distant.

Each collaborating institution followed its own protocols to collect whole blood in K2EDTA tubes. Collaborator samples were shipped for TCRbeta analysis as frozen whole blood, isolated PBMCs, or DNA extracted from either sample type. The receptor was derived from a human donor in a cohort sampled during active COVID-19. Source material: peripheral blood. Recombination joined TRBV28 with TRBJ1-2, with TRBD1 tentatively as D gene (6 bases match). The DNA reads TGTGCCAGCAGTTCTGTCGGCGCGGGGGCGGTCGGCTACACCTTC. Translated, this is CASSSVGAGAVGYTF.